These 20 T cell receptor beta chains came from one sample sequenced in a study of CD8 T cells in ankylosing spondylitis. TCRdb re-analysed the 5' RACE reads in MiXCR, keeping a single row per CDR3 protein. This sample has about 540,000 distinct CDR3 sequences, with roughly 13% found just once. No antigens are known for them. Study observations and caveats: Within ankylosing spondylitis blood, a TCR beta motif made up of several highly homologous variants appeared to be characteristic.

Sequenced sample: blood, either unsorted or a sorted T cell fraction (not recorded which). Receptors originate from a male donor with ankylosing spondylitis.

This clonotype was seen more than once but under ten times. The V gene is TRBV20-1, the J gene TRBJ1-1; D unresolved. CDR3 length: 15 residues. Trimming left V 0 bases short and J 0 bases short, with 11 bases between. Germline V CDR1 and CDR2: DFQATT, SNEGSKA (reference sequence). The CDR3 bases are TGCAGTGCTAGAGATATAGCTACGTTGAACACTGAAGCTTTCTTT. Amino acids: CSARDIATLNTEAFF.

V and J are TRBV12-3 or TRBV12-4 and TRBJ1-4; 11 bases are a match to TRBD1. V was clipped by 3 bases and J by 7 bases; unmatched bases: 7. This CDR3 region has 16 residues. The CDR3 protein is CASSFWTGGAGEKLFF. In DNA form, the CDR3 reads TGTGCCAGCAGTTTTTGGACAGGGGGCGCAGGTGAAAAACTGTTTTTT.

This clonotype was counted many times. The chain employs TRBV6-1 and TRBJ1-2; unclear D gene. The CDR3 spans 14 residues. V lost 1 base to trimming and J lost 3 bases, with 9 bases between them. Per germline, CDR1 MNHNS and CDR2 SASEGT. CDR3 in DNA: TGTGCCAGCAGTGAAGGAAACGGGGACTATGGCTACACCTTC. As protein: CASSEGNGDYGYTF.

This clonotype was observed a handful of times. The chain joins TRBV5-1 to TRBJ1-2, with a tentative D call TRBD1 (5 bases). The CDR3 is 14 amino acids. Germline lookup yields CDR1 SGHRS and CDR2 YFSETQ. The ends were cut back, 4 bases at V and 2 bases at J, with 12 bases in the middle. This CDR3 reads CASSTADRNYGYTF. The CDR3 DNA reads TGCGCCAGCAGCACCGCCGACAGAAACTATGGCTACACCTTC.

There are many counts of this clonotype. This CDR3 is CAISDLEAAGGDPYNEQFF. DNA of the CDR3: TGTGCCATCAGTGACCTCGAAGCAGCGGGAGGGGACCCCTACAATGAGCAGTTCTTC. The rearrangement links TRBV10-3 to TRBJ2-1; 10 nucleotides agree with TRBD2. CDR3 size: 19 residues. V was pared by 3 bases and J by 2 bases, with 13 bases of the junction left unmatched. Per germline, CDR1 ENHRY and CDR2 SYGVKD.

V usage is TRBV4-1 and J usage is TRBJ2-1; TRBD2 matches 9 bases. The CDR3 sequence is 17 residues long. V shed 3 bases, J shed 10 bases, and the junction held 16 bases outside the gene matches. Germline V CDR1 and CDR2: MGHRA, YSYEKL. CDR3 region: CASSHSSSGIPRSEQFF. The CDR3 DNA is TGCGCCAGCAGCCATTCCTCTAGCGGGATTCCCCGTTCGGAGCAGTTCTTC.

For the CDR3, the DNA is TGTGCCAGCAGCTTCGAGGAGTCTCTTTCACCCCTCCACTTT. The encoded protein is CASSFEESLSPLHF. The V gene is TRBV11-2, the J gene TRBJ1-6, with unresolved D. Trimming stripped 3 bases from V and 9 bases from J, with 12 bases between. The CDR3 runs to 14 residues. In germline, CDR1 is SGHAT, CDR2 FQNNGV.

This clonotype occurred many times. V gene TRBV12-3 or TRBV12-4 combines with J gene TRBJ2-2; 13 nucleotides line up with TRBD2. With 6 bases clipped from V and 4 bases from J, the junction kept 8 bases outside the gene matches. This CDR3 comprises 17 residues. In nucleotides, the CDR3 is TGTGCCAGCAGCTACACTAGCGGGAGGGCCGGCACCGGGGAGCTGTTTTTT. This gives the protein CASSYTSGRAGTGELFF.

This clonotype was found a few times. The chain combines TRBV5-1 with TRBJ2-1; 10 bases match TRBD2. With V trimmed by 4 bases and J by 9 bases, 4 bases remained unmatched. The germline V gene has CDR1 SGHRS and CDR2 YFSETQ. The CDR3 has 13 amino acids. The CDR3 loop is CASSLAGVSEQFF. In DNA form, the CDR3 reads TGCGCCAGCAGCCTAGCGGGAGTTAGTGAGCAGTTCTTC. Complete variable domain (other parts from reference TRBV5-1 and TRBJ2-1): KAGVTQTPRYLIKTRGQQVTLSCSPISGHRSVSWYQQTPGQGLQFLFEYFSETQRNKGNFPGRFSGRQFSNSRSEMNVSTLELGDSALYLCASSLAGVSEQFFGPGTRLTVL.

This chain joins TRBV5-5 and TRBJ1-3, with unresolved D. Germline V gene lookup returns CDR1 SGHKS and CDR2 YYEKEE (reference sequence). V was pared by 1 base and J by 0 bases, with 5 bases between. This CDR3 region has 14 residues. CDR3 coding DNA: TGTGCCAGCAGCTTGATGATCTCTGGAAACACCATATATTTT. Translation gives CASSLMISGNTIYF. Complete variable domain (other parts from reference TRBV5-5 and TRBJ1-3): DAGVTQSPTHLIKTRGQQVTLRCSPISGHKSVSWYQQVLGQGPQFIFQYYEKEERGRGNFPDRFSARQFPNYSSELNVNALLLGDSALYLCASSLMISGNTIYFGEGSWLTVV.

The chain is built from TRBV3-1 and TRBJ2-7; D is perhaps TRBD1 (6 bases). The germline V and J ends were trimmed by 4 bases and 4 bases, with 14 bases remaining between them. The CDR3 contains 14 residues. Germline CDR1 LGHDT, CDR2 YNNKEL (reference sequence). The CDR3 region has the DNA TGTGCCAGCAGCCCTACGACAGGATTGTACGAGCAGTACTTC. Residues: CASSPTTGLYEQYF.

The chain combines TRBV12-3 or TRBV12-4 with TRBJ1-2; D perhaps matches TRBD1 (6 bases). Deletions cut 5 bases from V and 3 bases from J, with 13 bases between. The CDR3 has 14 amino acids. The DNA for the CDR3 is TGTGCCAGCAGTGTGTGGGGGCTGGACTATGGCTACACCTTC. It codes for CASSVWGLDYGYTF.

This clonotype turned up a few times. The J gene is TRBJ1-6, the V gene TRBV3-1; possibly TRBD1 for D (6 bases). CDR1 LGHDT and CDR2 YNNKEL come from the germline V gene (reference sequence). V lost 6 bases to trimming and J lost 7 bases, with 16 bases between them. This CDR3 spans 15 amino acids. CDR3: CASRLSGGKNSPLHF. Written as DNA, the CDR3 is TGTGCCAGCAGGCTGTCCGGGGGCAAGAATTCACCCCTCCACTTT.

The table lists this clonotype with a few counts. CDR3 in amino acids: CASSQDLVRANVLTF. In DNA, the CDR3 is TGTGCCAGCAGCCAAGATCTCGTGAGGGCCAACGTCCTGACTTTC. This chain connects TRBV3-1 to TRBJ2-6; D remains unclear. Germline CDR1 LGHDT, CDR2 YNNKEL (reference sequence). The V end lost 0 bases, the J end lost 5 bases, and 8 bases lay between the germline ends. CDR3 length equals 15 residues.

V and J are TRBV6-2 or TRBV6-3 and TRBJ2-5; 9 nucleotides line up with TRBD1. CDR3 length: 16 amino acids. The V gene end was trimmed by 5 bases and the J gene end by 5 bases; junction bases not matched to a gene: 12. From germline, CDR1 is MNHEY and CDR2 SVGEGT. CDR3 protein: CASSRTDRGIRETQYF. The CDR3, as DNA: TGTGCCAGCAGTCGGACGGACAGGGGAATTAGGGAGACCCAGTACTTC.

CDR3 nucleotides: TGTGCCAGCAGCCAATCGCCCCGGGCCATTTATAATTCACCCCTCCACTTT. It is translated as CASSQSPRAIYNSPLHF. This rearrangement joins TRBV14 to TRBJ1-6; D uncertain. Germline V lookup: CDR1 SGHDN, CDR2 FVKESK. Trimming pared 2 bases from V and 4 bases from J, leaving 15 bases between. The CDR3 is 17 amino acids. Looking up the rest from reference TRBV14 and TRBJ1-6 gives the full variable domain: EAGVTQFPSHSVIEKGQTVTLRCDPISGHDNLYWYRRVMGKEIKFLLHFVKESKQDESGMPNNRFLAERTGGTYSTLKVQPAELEDSGVYFCASSQSPRAIYNSPLHFGNGTRLTVT.

The rearrangement links TRBV11-3 to TRBJ1-1; TRBD1 matches at 7 bases. Germline assignment: CDR1 SGHNT and CDR2 YENEEA. The junction had 9 bases not matched to a gene; V was cut back by 3 bases and J by 11 bases. This CDR3 is built from 13 residues. In DNA, the CDR3 is TGTGCCAGCAGCTTCCGGACAGGCTATTCGGCTTTCTTT. Translating gives CASSFRTGYSAFF. The variable domain in full, with the rest retrieved from reference TRBV11-3 and TRBJ1-1, is EAGVVQSPRYKIIEKKQPVAFWCNPISGHNTLYWYLQNLGQGPELLIRYENEEAVDDSQLPKDRFSAERLKGVDSTLKIQPAELGDSAVYLCASSFRTGYSAFFGQGTRLTVV.

The chain links TRBV11-2 to TRBJ1-4; 7 positions agree with TRBD1. The CDR3 is 14 residues long. The trim removed 5 bases at V and 6 bases at J, leaving 6 bases unmatched. Germline CDR1 reads SGHAT; CDR2 reads FQNNGV. CDR3 bases: TGTGCCAGCAGCCGGAGGCAGGGGGATGAAAAACTGTTTTTT. This translates into CASSRRQGDEKLFF. Drawing the rest from reference TRBV11-2 and TRBJ1-4, the complete variable domain is EAGVAQSPRYKIIEKRQSVAFWCNPISGHATLYWYQQILGQGPKLLIQFQNNGVVDDSQLPKDRFSAERLKGVDSTLKIQPAKLEDSAVYLCASSRRQGDEKLFFGSGTQLSVL.

This clonotype occurred many times. V and J are TRBV5-1 and TRBJ2-2; D is unclear. Germline V gives CDR1 SGHRS, CDR2 YFSETQ. The CDR3 has 12 amino acids. The V end lost 0 bases, the J end lost 7 bases, and 4 bases lay between the germline ends. The CDR3 region is CASSLEGGELFF. For the CDR3, the DNA is TGCGCCAGCAGCTTGGAGGGCGGGGAGCTGTTTTTT.

Only a few counts were recorded for this clonotype. The chain employs TRBV5-1 and TRBJ2-3; D gene uncertain. V was cut by 6 bases and J by 0 bases, with 14 bases left in between. Germline CDR1 and CDR2: SGHRS and YFSETQ. The CDR3 is 15 amino acids. This CDR3 is CASTLGGTSTDTQYF. CDR3 bases: TGCGCCAGCACCCTTGGCGGCACTAGCACAGATACGCAGTATTTT.